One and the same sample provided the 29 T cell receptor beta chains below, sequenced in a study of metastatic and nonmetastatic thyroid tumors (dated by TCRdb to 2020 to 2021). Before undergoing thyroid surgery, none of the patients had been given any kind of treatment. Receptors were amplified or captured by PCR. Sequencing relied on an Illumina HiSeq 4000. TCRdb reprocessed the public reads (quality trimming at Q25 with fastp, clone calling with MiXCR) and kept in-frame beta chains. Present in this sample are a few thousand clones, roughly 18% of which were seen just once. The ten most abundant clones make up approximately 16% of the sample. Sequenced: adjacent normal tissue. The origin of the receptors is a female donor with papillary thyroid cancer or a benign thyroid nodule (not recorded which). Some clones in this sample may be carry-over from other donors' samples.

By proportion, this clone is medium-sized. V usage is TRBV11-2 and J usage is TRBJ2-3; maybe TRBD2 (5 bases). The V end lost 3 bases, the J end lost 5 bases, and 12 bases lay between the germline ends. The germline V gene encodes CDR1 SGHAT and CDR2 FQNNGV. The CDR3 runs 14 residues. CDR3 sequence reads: CASSFSSLIDTQYF. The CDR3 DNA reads TGTGCCAGCAGCTTTTCTAGCCTAATAGATACGCAGTATTTT.

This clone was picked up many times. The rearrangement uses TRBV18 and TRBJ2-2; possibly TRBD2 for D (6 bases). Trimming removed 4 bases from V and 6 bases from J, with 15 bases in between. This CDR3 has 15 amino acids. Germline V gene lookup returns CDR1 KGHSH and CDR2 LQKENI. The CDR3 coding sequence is TGTGCCAGCTCACGTCCAGGGACGGGGGCCGGGGAGCTGTTTTTT. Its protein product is CASSRPGTGAGELFF. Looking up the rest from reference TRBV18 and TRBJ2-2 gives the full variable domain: NAGVMQNPRHLVRRRGQEARLRCSPMKGHSHVYWYRQLPEEGLKFMVYLQKENIIDESGMPKERFSAEFPKEGPSILRIQQVVRGDSAAYFCASSRPGTGAGELFFGEGSRLTVL.

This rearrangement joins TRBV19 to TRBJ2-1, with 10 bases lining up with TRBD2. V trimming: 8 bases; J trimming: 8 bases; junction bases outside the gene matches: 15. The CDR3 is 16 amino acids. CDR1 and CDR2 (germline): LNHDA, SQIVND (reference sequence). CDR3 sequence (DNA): TGTGCCAGTGGGGTAGGACTAGCGGAGTTGGGGGATGAGCAGTTCTTC. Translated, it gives CASGVGLAELGDEQFF.

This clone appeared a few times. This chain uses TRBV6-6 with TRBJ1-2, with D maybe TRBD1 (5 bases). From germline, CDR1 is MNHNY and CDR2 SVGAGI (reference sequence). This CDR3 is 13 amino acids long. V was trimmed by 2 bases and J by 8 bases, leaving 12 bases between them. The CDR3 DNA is TGTGCCAGCAGTTACCATCGGGGCCAAGGCTACACCTTC. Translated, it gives CASSYHRGQGYTF.

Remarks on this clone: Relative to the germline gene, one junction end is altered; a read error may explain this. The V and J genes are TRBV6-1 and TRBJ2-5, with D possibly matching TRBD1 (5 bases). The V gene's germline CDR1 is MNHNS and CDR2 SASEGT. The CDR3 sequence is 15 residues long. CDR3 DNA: TGTGCCAGCATTGAAGCCCCGACAGTGACAGAGACCCAGTACTTC. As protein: CASIEAPTVTETQYF.

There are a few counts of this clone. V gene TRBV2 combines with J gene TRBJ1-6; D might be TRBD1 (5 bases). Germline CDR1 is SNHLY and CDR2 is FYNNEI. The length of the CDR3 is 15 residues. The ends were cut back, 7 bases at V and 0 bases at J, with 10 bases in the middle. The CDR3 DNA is TGTGCCAGCACTTACGGGGGCTCCTATAATTCACCCCTCCACTTT. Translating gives CASTYGGSYNSPLHF.

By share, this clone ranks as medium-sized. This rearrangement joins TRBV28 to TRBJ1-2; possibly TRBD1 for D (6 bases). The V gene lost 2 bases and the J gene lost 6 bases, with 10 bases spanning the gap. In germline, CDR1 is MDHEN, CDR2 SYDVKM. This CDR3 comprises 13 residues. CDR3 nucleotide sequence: TGTGCCAGCAGTTTAGTACAGGGTCATGGCTACACCTTC. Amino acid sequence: CASSLVQGHGYTF.

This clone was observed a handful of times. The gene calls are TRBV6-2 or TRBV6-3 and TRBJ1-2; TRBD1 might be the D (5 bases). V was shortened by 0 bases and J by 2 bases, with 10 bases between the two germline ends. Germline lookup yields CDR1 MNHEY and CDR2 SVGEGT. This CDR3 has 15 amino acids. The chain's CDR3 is CASSYSGQDNYGYTF. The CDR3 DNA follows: TGTGCCAGCAGTTACTCGGGGCAGGACAACTATGGCTACACCTTC.

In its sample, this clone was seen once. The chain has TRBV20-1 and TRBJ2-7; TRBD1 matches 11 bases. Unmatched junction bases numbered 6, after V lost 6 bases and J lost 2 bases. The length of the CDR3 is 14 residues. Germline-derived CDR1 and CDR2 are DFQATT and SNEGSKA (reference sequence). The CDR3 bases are TGCAGTGCATCTCCGGGACAGGGGGCCTACGAGCAGTACTTC. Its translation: CSASPGQGAYEQYF.

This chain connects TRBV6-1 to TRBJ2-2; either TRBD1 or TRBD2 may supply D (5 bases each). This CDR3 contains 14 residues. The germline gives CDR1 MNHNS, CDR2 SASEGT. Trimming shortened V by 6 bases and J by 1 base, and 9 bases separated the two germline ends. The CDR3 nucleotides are TGTGCCAGCAGAGGGACGGTGAACACCGGGGAGCTGTTTTTT. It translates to CASRGTVNTGELFF.

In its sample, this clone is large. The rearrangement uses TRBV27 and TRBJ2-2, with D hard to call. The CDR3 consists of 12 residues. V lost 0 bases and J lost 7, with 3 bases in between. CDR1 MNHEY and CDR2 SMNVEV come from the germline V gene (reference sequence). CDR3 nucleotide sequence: TGTGCCAGCAGTTTATCGCACGGGGAGCTGTTTTTT. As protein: CASSLSHGELFF.

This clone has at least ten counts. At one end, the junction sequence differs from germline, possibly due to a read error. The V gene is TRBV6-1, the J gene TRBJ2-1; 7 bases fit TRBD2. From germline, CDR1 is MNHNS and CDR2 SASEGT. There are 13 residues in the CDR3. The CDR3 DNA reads TGTGCCAGCAGCCCCGGGGAGGGCAGTGAGCGGTTCTTC. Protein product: CASSPGEGSERFF.

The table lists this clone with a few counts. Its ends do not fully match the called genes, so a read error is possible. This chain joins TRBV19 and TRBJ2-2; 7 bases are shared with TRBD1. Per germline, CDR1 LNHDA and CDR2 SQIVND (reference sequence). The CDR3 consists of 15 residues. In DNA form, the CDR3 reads TGTGCCAGTAATCTGGGACAGTCGAACACCGTGGAGCTGTTTTTT. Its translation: CASNLGQSNTVELFF.

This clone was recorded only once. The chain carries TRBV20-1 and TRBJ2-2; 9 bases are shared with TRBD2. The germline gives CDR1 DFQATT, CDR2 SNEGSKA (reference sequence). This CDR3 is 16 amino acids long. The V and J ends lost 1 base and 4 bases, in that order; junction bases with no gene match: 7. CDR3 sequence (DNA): TGCAGTGCTAGAGTTCTAGCGGGGCCGGGCACCGGGGAGCTGTTTTTT. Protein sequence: CSARVLAGPGTGELFF.

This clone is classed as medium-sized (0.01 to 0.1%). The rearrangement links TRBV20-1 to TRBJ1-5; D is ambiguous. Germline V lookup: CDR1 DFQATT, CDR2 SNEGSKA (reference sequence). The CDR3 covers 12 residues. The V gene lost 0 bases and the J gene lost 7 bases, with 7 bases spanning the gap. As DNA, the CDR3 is TGCAGTGCTAGAGATGGAGGGCAGCCCCAGCATTTT. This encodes CSARDGGQPQHF.

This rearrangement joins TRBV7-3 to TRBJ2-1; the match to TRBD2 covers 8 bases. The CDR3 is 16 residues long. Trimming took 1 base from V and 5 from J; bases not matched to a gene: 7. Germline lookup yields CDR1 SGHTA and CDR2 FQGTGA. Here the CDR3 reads CASSLIRGGTNNEQFF. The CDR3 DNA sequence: TGTGCCAGCAGCTTAATACGGGGGGGGACTAACAATGAGCAGTTCTTC. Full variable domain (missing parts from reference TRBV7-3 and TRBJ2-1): GAGVSQTPSNKVTEKGKYVELRCDPISGHTALYWYRQSLGQGPEFLIYFQGTGAADDSGLPNDRFFAVRPEGSVSTLKIQRTERGDSAVYLCASSLIRGGTNNEQFFGPGTRLTVL.

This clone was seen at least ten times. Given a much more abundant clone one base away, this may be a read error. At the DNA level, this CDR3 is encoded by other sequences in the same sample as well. DNA for the CDR3: TGTGCCAGCAGCTACCAAGGACTCGGGGAGCTGTTTTTT. As protein: CASSYQGLGELFF. This rearrangement joins TRBV27 to TRBJ2-2; the D gene is possibly TRBD2 (5 bases). This CDR3 spans 13 amino acids. Per germline, CDR1 MNHEY and CDR2 SMNVEV (reference sequence). V lost 6 bases and J lost 7, with 12 bases in between.

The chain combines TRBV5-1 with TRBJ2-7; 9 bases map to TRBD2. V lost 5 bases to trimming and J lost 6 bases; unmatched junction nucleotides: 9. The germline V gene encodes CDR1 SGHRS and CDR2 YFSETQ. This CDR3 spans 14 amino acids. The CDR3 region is CASRASGGIPEQYF. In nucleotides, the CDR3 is TGCGCCAGCAGGGCGAGCGGGGGGATCCCCGAGCAGTACTTC.

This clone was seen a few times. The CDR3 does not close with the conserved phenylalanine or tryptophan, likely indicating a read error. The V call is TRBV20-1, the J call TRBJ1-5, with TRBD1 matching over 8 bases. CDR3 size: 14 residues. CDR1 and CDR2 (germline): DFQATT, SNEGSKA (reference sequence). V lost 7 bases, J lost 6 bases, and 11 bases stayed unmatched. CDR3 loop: CSVAGRDRSQPQHL. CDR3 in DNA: TGCAGTGTCGCAGGAAGGGACAGGAGTCAGCCCCAGCATCTC.

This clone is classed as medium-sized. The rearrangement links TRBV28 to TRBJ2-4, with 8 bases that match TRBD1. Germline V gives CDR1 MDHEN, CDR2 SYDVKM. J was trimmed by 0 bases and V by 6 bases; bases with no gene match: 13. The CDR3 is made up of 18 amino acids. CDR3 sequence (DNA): TGTGCCAGCAGCACCCCAGGGGGCGGATATCTAGCCAAAAACATTCAGTACTTC. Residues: CASSTPGGGYLAKNIQYF.

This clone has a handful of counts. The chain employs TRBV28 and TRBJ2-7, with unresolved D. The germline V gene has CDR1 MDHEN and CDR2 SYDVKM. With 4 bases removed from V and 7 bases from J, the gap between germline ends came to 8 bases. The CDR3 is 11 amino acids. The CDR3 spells CASSSNTEQYV. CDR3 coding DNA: TGTGCCAGCAGTTCCAATACAGAGCAGTACGTC.

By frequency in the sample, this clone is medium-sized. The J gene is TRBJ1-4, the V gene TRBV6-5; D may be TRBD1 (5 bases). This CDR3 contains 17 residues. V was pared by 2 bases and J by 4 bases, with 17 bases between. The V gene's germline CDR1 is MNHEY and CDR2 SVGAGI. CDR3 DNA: TGTGCCAGCAGTTACGTTCCCCAGGGATGGGTTAATGAAAAACTGTTTTTT. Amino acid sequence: CASSYVPQGWVNEKLFF.

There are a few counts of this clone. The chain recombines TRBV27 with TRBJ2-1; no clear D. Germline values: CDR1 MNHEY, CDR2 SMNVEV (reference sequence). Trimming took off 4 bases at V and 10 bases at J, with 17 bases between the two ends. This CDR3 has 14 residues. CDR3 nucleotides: TGTGCCAGCAGTTCCAAGCTCCCTAGAAGCGAGCAGTTCTTC. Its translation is CASSSKLPRSEQFF.

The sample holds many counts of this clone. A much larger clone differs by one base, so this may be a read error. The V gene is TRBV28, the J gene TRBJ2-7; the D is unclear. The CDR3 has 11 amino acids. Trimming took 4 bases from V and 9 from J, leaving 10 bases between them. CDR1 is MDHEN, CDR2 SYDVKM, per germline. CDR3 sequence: CASSSHTGQYV. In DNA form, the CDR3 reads TGTGCCAGCAGTTCCCATACCGGGCAGTACGTC.

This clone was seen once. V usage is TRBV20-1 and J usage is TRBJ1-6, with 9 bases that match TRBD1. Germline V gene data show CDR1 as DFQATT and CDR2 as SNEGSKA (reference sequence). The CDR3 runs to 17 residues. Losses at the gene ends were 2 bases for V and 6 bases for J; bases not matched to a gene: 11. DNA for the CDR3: TGCAGTGCTAGAACACGTACAGGGGGCCGTGTTAATTCACCCCTCCACTTT. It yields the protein CSARTRTGGRVNSPLHF.

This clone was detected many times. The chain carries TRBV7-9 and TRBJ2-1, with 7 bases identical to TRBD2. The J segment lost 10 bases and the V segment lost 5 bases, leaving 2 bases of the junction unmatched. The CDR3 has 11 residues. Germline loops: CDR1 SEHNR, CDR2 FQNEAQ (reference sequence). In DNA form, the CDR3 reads TGTGCCAGCAGCCAGGGACTAGAGCAGTTCTTC. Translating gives CASSQGLEQFF.

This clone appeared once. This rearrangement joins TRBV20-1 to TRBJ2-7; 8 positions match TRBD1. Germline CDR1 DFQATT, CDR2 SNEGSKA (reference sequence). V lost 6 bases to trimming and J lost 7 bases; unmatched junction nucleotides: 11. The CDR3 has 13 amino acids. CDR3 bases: TGCAGTGCAGACCGTCGGACAGGGAAGGAGCAGTACTTC. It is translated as CSADRRTGKEQYF.

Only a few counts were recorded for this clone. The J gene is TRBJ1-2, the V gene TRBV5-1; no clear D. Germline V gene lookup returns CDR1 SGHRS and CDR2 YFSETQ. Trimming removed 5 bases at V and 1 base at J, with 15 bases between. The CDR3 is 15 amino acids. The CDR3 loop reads CASSEEGNLNYGYTF. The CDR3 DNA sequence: TGCGCCAGCAGTGAGGAGGGAAACCTTAACTATGGCTACACCTTC.

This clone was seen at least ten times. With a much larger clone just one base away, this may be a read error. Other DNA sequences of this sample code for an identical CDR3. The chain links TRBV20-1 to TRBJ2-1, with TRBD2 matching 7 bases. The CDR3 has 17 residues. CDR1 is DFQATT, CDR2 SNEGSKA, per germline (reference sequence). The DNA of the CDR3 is TGCAGTGCCAGAGATTCGTCGCGGGGGAGCTCCTACAATGAGCAGTTCTTC. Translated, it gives CSARDSSRGSSYNEQFF.